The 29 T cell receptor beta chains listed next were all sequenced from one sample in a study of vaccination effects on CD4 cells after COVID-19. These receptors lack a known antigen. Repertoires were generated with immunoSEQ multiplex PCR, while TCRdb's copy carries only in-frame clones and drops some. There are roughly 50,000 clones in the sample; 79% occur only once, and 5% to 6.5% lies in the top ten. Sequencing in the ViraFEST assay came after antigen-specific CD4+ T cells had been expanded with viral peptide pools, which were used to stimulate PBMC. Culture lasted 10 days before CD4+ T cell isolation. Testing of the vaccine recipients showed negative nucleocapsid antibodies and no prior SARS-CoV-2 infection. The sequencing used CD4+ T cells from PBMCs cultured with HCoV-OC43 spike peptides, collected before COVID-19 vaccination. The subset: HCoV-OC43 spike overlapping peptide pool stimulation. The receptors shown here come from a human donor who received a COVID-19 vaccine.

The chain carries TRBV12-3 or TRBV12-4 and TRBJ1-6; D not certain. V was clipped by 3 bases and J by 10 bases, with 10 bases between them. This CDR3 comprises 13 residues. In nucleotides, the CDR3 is TGTGCCAGCAGTTTCGGGGTCTGGTCACCCCTCCACTTT. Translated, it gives CASSFGVWSPLHF.

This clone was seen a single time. The CDR3 region has the DNA TGTGCCAGCAGTTCCGGGACAGGGAATGAAAAACTGTTTTTT. Translated: CASSSGTGNEKLFF. The chain couples TRBV6-5 to TRBJ1-4; 9 positions agree with TRBD1. The CDR3 has 14 amino acids. The trim removed 4 bases at V and 5 bases at J, leaving 2 bases unmatched. Germline CDR1 reads MNHEY; CDR2 reads SVGAGI.

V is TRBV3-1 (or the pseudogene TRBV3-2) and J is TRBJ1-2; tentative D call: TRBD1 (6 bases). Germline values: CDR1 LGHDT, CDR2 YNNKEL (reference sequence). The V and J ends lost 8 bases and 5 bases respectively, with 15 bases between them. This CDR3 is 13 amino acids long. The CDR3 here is CASSQGSSYGYTF. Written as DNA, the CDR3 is TGTGCCAGCTCACAGGGTTCGTCTTATGGCTACACCTTC.

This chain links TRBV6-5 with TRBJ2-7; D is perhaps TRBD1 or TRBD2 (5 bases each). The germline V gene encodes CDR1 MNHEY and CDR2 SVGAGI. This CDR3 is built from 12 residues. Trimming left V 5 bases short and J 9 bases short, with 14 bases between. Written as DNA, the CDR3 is TGTGCCAGCAGTCCCCGTGAGGGACCGCAGTACGTC. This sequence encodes CASSPREGPQYV.

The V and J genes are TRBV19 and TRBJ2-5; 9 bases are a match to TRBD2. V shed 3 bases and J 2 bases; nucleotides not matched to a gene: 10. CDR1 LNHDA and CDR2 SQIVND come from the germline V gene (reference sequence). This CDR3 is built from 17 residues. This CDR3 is CASSIRPGAGGQETQYF. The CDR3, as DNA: TGTGCCAGTAGTATCCGCCCTGGGGCGGGGGGGCAAGAGACCCAGTACTTC.

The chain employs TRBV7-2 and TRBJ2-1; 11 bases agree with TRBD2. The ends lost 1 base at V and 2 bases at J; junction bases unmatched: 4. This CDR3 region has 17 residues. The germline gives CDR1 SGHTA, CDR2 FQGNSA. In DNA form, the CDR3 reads TGTGCCAGCAGCTTAGTAGGTAGCGGGGGGGCCTACAATGAGCAGTTCTTC. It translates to CASSLVGSGGAYNEQFF.

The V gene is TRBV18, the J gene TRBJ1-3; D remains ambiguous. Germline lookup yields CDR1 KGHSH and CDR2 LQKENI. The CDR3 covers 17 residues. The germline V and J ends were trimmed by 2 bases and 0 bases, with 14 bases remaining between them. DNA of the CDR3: TGTGCCAGCTCACCATCTCCTCCGCTAAGCTCTGGAAACACCATATATTTT. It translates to CASSPSPPLSSGNTIYF.

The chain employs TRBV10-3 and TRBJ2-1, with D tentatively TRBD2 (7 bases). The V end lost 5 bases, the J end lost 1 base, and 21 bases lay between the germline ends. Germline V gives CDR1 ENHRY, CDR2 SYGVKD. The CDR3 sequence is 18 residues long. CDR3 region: CAISSPGGLDRSYNEQFF. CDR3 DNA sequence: TGTGCCATCAGTTCCCCCGGGGGGCTTGATCGGTCCTACAATGAGCAGTTCTTC.

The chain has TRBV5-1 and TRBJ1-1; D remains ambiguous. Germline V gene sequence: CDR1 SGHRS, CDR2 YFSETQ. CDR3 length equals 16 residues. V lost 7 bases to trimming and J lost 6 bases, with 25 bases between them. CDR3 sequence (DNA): TGCGCCAGCCATCAAATCACGGGCTCTCAATCCCCTGAAGCTTTCTTT. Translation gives CASHQITGSQSPEAFF.

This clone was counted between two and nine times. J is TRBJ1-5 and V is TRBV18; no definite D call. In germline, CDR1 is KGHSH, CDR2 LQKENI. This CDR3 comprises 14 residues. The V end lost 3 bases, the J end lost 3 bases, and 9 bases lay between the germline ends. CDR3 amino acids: CASSPRGHNQPQHF. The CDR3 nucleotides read TGTGCCAGCTCACCGAGAGGTCACAATCAGCCCCAGCATTTT.

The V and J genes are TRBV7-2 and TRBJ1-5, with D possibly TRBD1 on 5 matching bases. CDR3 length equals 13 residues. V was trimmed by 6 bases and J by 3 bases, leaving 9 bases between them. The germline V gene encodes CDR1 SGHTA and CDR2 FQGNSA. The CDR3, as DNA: TGTGCCAGCAGGGGGGGGTACAATCAGCCCCAGCATTTT. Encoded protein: CASRGGYNQPQHF.

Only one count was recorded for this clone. The CDR3 reads CASTGAGGRRVGELFF. In nucleotides, the CDR3 is TGTGCCAGCACCGGCGCCGGGGGCCGGAGGGTCGGGGAGCTGTTTTTT. The rearrangement joins TRBV28 to TRBJ2-2, with D possibly being TRBD1 or TRBD2 (6 bases each). The V end was cut by 7 bases, the J end by 7 bases, with 22 bases between. This CDR3 contains 16 residues. From germline, CDR1 is MDHEN and CDR2 SYDVKM.

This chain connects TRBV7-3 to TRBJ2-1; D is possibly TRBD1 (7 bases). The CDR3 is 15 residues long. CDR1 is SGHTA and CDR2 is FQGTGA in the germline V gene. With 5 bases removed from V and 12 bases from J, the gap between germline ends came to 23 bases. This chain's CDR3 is CASSRQIGAGGGQFF. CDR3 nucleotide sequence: TGTGCCAGCAGCCGTCAAATAGGGGCAGGGGGAGGGCAGTTCTTC.

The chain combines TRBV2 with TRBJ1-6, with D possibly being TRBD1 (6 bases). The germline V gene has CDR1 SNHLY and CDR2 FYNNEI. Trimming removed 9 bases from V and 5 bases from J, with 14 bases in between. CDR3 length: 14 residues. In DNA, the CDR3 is TGTGCCAGTCGAAAGACAGGAAATAATTCACCCCTCCACTTT. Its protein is CASRKTGNNSPLHF.

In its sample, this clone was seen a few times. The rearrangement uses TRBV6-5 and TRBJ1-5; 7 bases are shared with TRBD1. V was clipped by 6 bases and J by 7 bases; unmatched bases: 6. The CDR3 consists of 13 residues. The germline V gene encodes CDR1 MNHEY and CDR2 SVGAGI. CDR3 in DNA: TGTGCCAGCAGGGGACAGCCGCAACAGCCCCAGCATTTT. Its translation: CASRGQPQQPQHF.

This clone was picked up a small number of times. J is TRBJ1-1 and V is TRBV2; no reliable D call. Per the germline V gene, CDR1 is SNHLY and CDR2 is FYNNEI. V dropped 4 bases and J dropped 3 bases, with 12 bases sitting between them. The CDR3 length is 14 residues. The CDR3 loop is CASSGRQGYTEAFF. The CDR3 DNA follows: TGTGCCAGCAGTGGGAGGCAAGGGTACACTGAAGCTTTCTTT.

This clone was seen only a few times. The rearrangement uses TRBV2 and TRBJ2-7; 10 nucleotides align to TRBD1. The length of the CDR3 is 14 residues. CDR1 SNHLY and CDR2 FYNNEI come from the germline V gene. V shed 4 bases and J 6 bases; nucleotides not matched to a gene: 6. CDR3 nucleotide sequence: TGTGCCAGCAGTGGGCGGACAGGGGGATCCGAGCAGTACGTC. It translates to CASSGRTGGSEQYV.

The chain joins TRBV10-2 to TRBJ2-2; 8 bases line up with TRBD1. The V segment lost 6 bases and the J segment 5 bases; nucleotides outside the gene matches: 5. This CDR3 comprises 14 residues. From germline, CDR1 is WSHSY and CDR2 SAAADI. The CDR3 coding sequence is TGCGCCAGCAGACCAGGGGGCGCGACCGGGGAGCTGTTTTTT. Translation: CASRPGGATGELFF.

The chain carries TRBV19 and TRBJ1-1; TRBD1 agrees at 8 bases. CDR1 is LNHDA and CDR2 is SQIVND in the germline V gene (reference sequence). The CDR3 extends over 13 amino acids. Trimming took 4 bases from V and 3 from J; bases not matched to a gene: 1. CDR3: CASSNRGYTEAFF. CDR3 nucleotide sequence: TGTGCCAGTAGTAACAGGGGGTACACTGAAGCTTTCTTT.

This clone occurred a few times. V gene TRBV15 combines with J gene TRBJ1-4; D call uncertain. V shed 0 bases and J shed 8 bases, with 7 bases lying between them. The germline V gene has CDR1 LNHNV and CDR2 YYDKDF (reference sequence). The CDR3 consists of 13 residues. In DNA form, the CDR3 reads TGTGCCACCAGCAGAGATCTGAACGAAAAACTGTTTTTT. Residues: CATSRDLNEKLFF.

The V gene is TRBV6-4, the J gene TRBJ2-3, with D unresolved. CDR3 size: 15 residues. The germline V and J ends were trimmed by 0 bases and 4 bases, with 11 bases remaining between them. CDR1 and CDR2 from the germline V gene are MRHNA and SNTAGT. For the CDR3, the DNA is TGTGCCAGCAGTGACTCATATGGGTTAGCAGATACGCAGTATTTT. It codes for CASSDSYGLADTQYF.

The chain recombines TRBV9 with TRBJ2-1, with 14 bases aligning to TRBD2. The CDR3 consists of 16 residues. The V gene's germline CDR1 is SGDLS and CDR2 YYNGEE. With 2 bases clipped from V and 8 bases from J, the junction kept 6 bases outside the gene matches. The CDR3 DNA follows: TGTGCCAGCAGCGTTACCGGGACTAGCGGGGGATATGAGCAGTTCTTC. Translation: CASSVTGTSGGYEQFF.

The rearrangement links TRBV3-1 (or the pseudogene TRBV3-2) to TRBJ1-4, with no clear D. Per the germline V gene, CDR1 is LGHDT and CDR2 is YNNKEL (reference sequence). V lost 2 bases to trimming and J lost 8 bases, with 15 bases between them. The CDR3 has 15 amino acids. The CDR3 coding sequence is TGTGCCAGCAGCCAACGGCAGAACTTTCCCGAAAAACTGTTTTTT. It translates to CASSQRQNFPEKLFF.

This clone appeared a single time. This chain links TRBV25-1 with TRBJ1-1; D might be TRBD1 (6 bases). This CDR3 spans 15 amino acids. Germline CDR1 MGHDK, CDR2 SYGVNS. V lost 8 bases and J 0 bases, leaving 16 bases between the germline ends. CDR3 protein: CASRGGRHMNTEAFF. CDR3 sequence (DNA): TGTGCCAGCCGGGGGGGCAGACACATGAACACTGAAGCTTTCTTT. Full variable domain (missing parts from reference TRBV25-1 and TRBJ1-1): EADIYQTPRYLVIGTGKKITLECSQTMGHDKMYWYQQDPGMELHLIHYSYGVNSTEKGDLSSESTVSRIRTEHFPLTLESARPSHTSQYLCASRGGRHMNTEAFFGQGTRLTVV.

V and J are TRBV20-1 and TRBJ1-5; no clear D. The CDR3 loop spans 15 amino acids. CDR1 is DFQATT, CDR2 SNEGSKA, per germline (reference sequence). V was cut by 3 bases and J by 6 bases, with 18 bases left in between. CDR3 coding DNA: TGCAGTGCTAGTGGGGTAGGTGTGTGGGGTCAGCCCCAGCATTTT. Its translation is CSASGVGVWGQPQHF.

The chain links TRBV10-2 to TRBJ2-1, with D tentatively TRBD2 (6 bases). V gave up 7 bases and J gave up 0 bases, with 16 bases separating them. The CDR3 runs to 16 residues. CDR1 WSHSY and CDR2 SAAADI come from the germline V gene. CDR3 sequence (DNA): TGCGCCAGCAATTACCGGGGGTCGAGCTCCTACAATGAGCAGTTCTTC. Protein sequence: CASNYRGSSSYNEQFF.

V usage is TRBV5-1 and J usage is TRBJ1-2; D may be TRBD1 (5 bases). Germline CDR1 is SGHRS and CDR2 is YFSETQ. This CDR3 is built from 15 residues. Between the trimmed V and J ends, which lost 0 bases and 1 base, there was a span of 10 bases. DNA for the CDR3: TGCGCCAGCAGCTTGGGGACAAGGGGTAACTATGGCTACACCTTC. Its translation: CASSLGTRGNYGYTF.

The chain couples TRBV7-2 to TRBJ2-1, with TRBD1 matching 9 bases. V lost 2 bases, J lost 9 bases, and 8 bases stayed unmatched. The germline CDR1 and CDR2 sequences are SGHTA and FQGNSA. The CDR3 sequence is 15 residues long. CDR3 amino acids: CASSLLGQGGREQFF. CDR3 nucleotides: TGTGCCAGCAGCTTATTGGGACAGGGAGGGCGTGAGCAGTTCTTC.

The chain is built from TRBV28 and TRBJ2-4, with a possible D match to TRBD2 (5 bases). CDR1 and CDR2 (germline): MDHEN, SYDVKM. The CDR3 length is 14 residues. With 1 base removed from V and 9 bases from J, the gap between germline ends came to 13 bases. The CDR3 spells CASSLYRDLSIQYF. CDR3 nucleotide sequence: TGTGCCAGCAGTTTATACCGGGATCTCAGCATTCAGTACTTC.